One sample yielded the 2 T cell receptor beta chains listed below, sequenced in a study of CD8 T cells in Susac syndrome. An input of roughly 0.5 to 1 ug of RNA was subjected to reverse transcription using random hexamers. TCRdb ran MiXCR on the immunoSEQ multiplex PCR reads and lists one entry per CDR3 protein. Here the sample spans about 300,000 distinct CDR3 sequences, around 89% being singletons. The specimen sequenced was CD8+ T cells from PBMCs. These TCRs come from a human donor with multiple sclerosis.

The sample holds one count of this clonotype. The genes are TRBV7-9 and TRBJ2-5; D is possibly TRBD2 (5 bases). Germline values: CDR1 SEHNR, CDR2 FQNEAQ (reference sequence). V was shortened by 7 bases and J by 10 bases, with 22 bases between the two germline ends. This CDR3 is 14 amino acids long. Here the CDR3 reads CASTASNLWGDQYF. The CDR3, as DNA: TGTGCCAGCACAGCTTCTAATCTTTGGGGAGACCAGTACTTC.

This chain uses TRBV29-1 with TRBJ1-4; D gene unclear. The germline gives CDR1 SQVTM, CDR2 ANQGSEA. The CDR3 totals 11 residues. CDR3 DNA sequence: TGCAGAACTAGGGTAGGCGAAAAACTGTTTTTT. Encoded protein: CRTRVGEKLFF.